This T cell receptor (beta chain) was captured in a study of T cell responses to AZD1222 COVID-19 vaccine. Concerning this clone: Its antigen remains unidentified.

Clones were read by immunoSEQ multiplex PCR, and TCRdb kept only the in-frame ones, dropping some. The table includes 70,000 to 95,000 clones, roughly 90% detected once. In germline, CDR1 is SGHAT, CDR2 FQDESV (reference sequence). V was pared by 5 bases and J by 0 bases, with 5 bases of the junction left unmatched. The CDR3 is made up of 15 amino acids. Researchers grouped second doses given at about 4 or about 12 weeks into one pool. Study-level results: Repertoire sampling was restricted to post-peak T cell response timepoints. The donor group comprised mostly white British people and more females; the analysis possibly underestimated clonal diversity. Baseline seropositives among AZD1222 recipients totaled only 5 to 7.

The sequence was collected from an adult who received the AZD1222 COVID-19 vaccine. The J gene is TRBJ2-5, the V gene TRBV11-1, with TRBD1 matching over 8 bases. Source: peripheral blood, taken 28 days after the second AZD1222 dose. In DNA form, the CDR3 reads TGTGCCAGCAGCCAGGGGACAGGAGACCAAGAGACCCAGTACTTC. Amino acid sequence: CASSQGTGDQETQYF.